This T cell receptor beta chain was sequenced in a study of post-analysis software for immune sequencing data. Background on the study: Patients with relapsing-remitting, secondary progressive and progressive-relapsing multiple sclerosis courses were all represented. Notes on the study in general: Versus controls, multiple sclerosis patients showed significantly lower diversity (normalized Chao1). A handful of TRBV segments were significantly more frequent in patients than in controls. TRBV5-6, TRBV5-1 and TRBV20-1 were among these segments.

With respect to this clonotype: Its antigen is still unknown.

cDNA libraries of TCR beta carried unique molecular identifiers. Around 500,000 cDNA molecules were recovered from an input of about 0.85 to 11 million T cells. One entry per CDR3 protein, called by TCRdb with MiXCR from the PCR reads. The data contain around 400,000 distinct CDR3 sequences, approximately 38% of them seen just once; the ten biggest clones take up roughly 13%. CDR1 SGHRS and CDR2 YFSETQ come from the germline V gene. V lost 7 bases to trimming and J lost 2 bases, with 20 bases between them. The CDR3 loop spans 16 amino acids. The sequence was collected from a girl between 5 and 17 years old with multiple sclerosis. This sequence joins TRBV5-1 and TRBJ2-3; D is perhaps TRBD1 or TRBD2 (5 bases each). Sequencing was done on a sample of blood. The DNA for the CDR3 is TGCGCCAGCGACCCCTGGGGACCGAATCACACAGATACGCAGTATTTT. This gives the protein CASDPWGPNHTDTQYF.